Given below is one T cell receptor (beta chain) in context. Sequencing was performed with immunoSEQ multiplex PCR; in TCRdb, only in-frame clones are kept and a portion is missing. The data show 250,000 or so clones, around nine tenths seen once. The sample belongs to a study of blood T cell repertoires in COVID-19. V lost 0 bases, J lost 0 bases, and 8 bases lay in between. Germline CDR1 is SGHTA and CDR2 is FQGNSA. This CDR3 is built from 16 residues. The V and J genes are TRBV7-2 and TRBJ1-4; D remains unclear. The source of this sequence is a woman in her fifties or sixties with COVID-19, enrolled during active disease. What was sequenced was peripheral blood. CDR3 residues: CASSLAGGATNEKLFF. Written as DNA, the CDR3 is TGTGCCAGCAGCTTAGCGGGCGGGGCAACTAATGAAAAACTGTTTTTT.